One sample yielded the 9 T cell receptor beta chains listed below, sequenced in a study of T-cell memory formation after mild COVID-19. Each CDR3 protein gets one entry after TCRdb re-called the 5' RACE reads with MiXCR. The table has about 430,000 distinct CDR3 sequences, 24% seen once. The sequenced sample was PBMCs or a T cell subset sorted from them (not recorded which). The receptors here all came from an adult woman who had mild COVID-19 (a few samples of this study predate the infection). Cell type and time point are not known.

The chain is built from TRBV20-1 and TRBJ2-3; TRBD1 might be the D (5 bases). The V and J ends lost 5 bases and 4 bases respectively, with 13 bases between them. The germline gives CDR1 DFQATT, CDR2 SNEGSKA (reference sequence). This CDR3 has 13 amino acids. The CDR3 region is CSAGSDSSDTQYF. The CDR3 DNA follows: TGCAGTGCTGGGTCTGACAGCTCAGATACGCAGTATTTT.

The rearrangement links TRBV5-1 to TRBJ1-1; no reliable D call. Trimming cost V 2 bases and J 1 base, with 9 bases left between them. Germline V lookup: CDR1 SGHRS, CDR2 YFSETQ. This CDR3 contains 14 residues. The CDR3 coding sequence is TGCGCCAGCAGCTTCCCCGTCGAGAACACTGAAGCTTTCTTT. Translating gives CASSFPVENTEAFF.

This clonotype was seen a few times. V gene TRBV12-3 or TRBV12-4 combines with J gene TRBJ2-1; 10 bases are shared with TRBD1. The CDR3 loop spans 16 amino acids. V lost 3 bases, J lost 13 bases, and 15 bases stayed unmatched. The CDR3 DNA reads TGTGCCAGCAGTTTCGGGGTGTCCGGGACAGGGGCCCAACAGTTCTTC. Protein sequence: CASSFGVSGTGAQQFF.

CDR3 bases: TGTGCCAGCAAGGTGTCCCGGGGCAATCAGCCCCAGCATTTT. This translates into CASKVSRGNQPQHF. This chain uses TRBV12-3 or TRBV12-4 with TRBJ1-5; D unclear. The CDR3 runs 14 residues. The V end lost 7 bases, the J end lost 2 bases, and 12 bases lay between the germline ends.

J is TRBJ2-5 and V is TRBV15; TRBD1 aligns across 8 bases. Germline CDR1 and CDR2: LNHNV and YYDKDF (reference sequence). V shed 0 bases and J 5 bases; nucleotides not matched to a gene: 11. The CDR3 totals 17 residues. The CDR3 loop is CATSRDKSAGGRETQYF. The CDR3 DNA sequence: TGTGCCACCAGCAGAGATAAATCGGCAGGGGGCCGCGAGACCCAGTACTTC.

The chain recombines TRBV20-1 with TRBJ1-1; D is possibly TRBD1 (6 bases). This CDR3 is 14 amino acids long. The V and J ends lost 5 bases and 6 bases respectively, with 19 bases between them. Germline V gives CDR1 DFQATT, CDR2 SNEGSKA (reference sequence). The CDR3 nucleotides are TGCAGTGCTTCGTCAGGGGCTTCTATCCCTGAAGCTTTCTTT. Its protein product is CSASSGASIPEAFF.

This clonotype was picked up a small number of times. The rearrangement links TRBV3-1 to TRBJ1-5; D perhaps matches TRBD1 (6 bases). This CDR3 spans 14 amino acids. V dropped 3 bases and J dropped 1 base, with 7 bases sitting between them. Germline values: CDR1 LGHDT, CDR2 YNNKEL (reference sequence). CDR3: CASSHRGSNQPQHF. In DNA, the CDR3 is TGTGCCAGCAGCCACAGGGGAAGCAATCAGCCCCAGCATTTT. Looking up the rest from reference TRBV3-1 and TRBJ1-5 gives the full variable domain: DTAVSQTPKYLVTQMGNDKSIKCEQNLGHDTMYWYKQDSKKFLKIMFSYNNKELIINETVPNRFSPKSPDKAHLNLHINSLELGDSAVYFCASSHRGSNQPQHFGDGTRLSIL.

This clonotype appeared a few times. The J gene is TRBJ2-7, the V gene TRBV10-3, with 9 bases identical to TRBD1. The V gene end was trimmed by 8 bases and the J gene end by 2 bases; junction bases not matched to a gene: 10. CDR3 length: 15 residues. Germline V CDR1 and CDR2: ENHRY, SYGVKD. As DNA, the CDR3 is TGTGCCATCGGAGAAACGGGACAGGGAACCTACGAGCAGTACTTC. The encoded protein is CAIGETGQGTYEQYF.

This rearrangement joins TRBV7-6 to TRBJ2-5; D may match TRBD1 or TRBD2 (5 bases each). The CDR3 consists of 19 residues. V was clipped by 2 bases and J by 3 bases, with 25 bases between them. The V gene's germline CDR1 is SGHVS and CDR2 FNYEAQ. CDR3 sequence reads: CASSLSSRDEGNHKETQYF. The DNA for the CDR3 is TGTGCCAGCAGCTTATCGTCGAGGGACGAAGGGAATCACAAAGAGACCCAGTACTTC.